This T cell receptor (beta chain) was identified in a study of T cells generated in artificial thymic organoids (dated by TCRdb to the late 2010s). For context, the study as a whole: In some experiments, thymic T cells were further FACS-purified to deplete CD4 immature single positive or double positive precursors. The study compared the TCR alpha and beta CDR3 repertoires of CD8 single positive T cells derived from in vitro artificial thymic organoids against those of naive CD8 T cells from thymus and peripheral blood. The displayed repertoire sequencing data were described as being representative of three independent experiments.

On this clonotype itself: The antigen this receptor binds is unknown. Base qualities are missing; no much larger clone stands one base away.

Enrichment of primary CD8+ T cells was performed with magnetic beads using the Miltenyi CD8+ T cell Isolation Kit. Prior to RNA extraction, CD3+TCRalphabeta+CD8 single positive T cells from organoids and thymus were isolated by FACS sorting. For each sample, the RNeasy Micro kit was used to purify total RNA from about 40,000 to 200,000 sorted cells, and RNA quality was checked on an Agilent RNA 6000 Nano chip. Thymic fragments were dissected, disrupted by pipetting and passed through a 70 um strainer to release thymocytes. Spanning cysteine to phenylalanine, the CDR3 consists of 16 amino acids. CDR3 DNA only is kept here, 48 bases in frame from base 1. CDR1 and CDR2, per the germline V gene, are ENHRY and SYGVKD. V and J are truncated by 4 bases and 1 base respectively, leaving an intervening sequence of 14 bases. TCRalpha and TCRbeta libraries were amplified separately by semi-nested PCR with Advantage 2 and reverse primers in the TRAC or TRBC constant regions. The amount of total RNA used for first-strand cDNA synthesis ranged from 3.5 to 500 ng. TCR cDNA libraries were generated by 5'-RACE using the SMARTer PCR cDNA Synthesis kit, with a poly-dT primer employed for first-strand synthesis. The semi-nested reverse primers in the constant regions carried 5-nucleotide sample-specific barcodes, and the PCR products were cleaned up with the Zymo DNA Clean and Concentrator-5 kit. Up to ten barcoded samples were pooled, ligated to Illumina adaptors and sequenced as 2 x 150 bp paired-end reads on an Illumina MiSeq. The authors processed their data as follows. After demultiplexing, reads were aligned with BLAT to a custom library containing all human TRAV, TRAJ, TRBV, TRBD and TRBJ combinations from IMGT. The best BLAT hits were picked using pslCDnaFilter (-maxAligns=1, -ignoreIntrons), and custom Perl scripts were used to calculate clonotype frequencies. TCRdb applied fastp at Q25 and MiXCR to the public reads, then kept only in-frame beta chains. Merged by CDR3 protein, the rows form single entries marked with the most common genes and DNA. The V and J calls follow TCRdb's processing rather than the paper's. Recorded for this sample are 7,500 to 9,000 distinct CDR3 sequences; around 16% of them occurred a single time. Together, the top ten hold about 1.5% of the sample.

What the authors observed across the whole study: CD8 single positive T cells derived from organoids showed physiological TCR clonotype diversity comparable to the diversity seen in thymic and blood naive CD8 T cells.

The receptor's source is a human donor who gave cord blood stem cells for thymic organoid culture, a cardiac surgery patient who gave postnatal thymus, or a blood donor (not recorded which). This receptor chain uses TRBV10-3 and TRBJ1-5, and possibly TRBD1, on 5 matching bases. The material sequenced was naive CD8+ T cells from the thymus. The cell subset or site label, read with the paper, signifies: CD3+TCRalphabeta+CD8SP T cells; for blood, CD45RO-CCR7+ naive CD8+ T cells. At the DNA level, the sequence is TGTGCCATCAGTGTGGCCGGGGACGGGAGCAATCAGCCCCAGCATTTT. This encodes CAISVAGDGSNQPQHF.